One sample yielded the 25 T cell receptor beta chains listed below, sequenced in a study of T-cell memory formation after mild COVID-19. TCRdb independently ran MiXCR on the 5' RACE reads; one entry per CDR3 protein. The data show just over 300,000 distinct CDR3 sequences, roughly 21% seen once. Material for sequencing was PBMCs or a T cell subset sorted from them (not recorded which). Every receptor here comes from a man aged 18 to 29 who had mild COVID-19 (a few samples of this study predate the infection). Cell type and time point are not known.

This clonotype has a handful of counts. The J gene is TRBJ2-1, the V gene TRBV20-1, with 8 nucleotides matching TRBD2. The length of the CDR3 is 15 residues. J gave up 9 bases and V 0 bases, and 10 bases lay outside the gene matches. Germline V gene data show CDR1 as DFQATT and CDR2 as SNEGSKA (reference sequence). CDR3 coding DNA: TGCAGTGCTAGAGATCCCCGACTAGCGACGGCTGAGCAGTTCTTC. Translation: CSARDPRLATAEQFF.

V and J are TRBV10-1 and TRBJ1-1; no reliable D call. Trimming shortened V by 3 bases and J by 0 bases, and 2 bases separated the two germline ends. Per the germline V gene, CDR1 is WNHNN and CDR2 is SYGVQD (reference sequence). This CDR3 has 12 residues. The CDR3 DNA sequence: TGCGCCAGCAGTGACCTGAACACTGAAGCTTTCTTT. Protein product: CASSDLNTEAFF.

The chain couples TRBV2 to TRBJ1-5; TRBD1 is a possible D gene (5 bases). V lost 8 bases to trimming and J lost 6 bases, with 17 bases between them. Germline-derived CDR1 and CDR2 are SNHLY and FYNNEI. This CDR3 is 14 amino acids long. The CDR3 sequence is CASQPRGTGQPQHF. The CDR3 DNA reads TGTGCCAGCCAACCCCGGGGGACTGGTCAGCCCCAGCATTTT.

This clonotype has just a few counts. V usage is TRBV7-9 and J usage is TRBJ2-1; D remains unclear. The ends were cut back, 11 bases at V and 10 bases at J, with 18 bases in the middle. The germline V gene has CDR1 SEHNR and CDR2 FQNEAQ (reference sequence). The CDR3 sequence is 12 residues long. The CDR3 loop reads CASQGTTIEQFF. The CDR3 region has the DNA TGTGCCTCGCAAGGCACCACCATCGAGCAGTTCTTC.

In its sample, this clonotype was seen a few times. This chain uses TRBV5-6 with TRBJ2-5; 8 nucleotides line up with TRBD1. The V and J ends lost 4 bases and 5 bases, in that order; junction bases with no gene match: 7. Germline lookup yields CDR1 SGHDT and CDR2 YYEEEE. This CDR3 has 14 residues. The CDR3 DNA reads TGTGCCAGCAGCGACCCAGGGGGCGTGGAGACCCAGTACTTC. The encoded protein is CASSDPGGVETQYF.

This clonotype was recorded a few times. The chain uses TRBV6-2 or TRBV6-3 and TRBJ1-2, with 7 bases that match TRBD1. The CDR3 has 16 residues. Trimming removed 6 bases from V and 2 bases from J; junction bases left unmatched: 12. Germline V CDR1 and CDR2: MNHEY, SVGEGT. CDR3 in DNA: TGTGCCAGCAGACCAAACCGCGGACAGGACAACTATGGCTACACCTTC. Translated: CASRPNRGQDNYGYTF.

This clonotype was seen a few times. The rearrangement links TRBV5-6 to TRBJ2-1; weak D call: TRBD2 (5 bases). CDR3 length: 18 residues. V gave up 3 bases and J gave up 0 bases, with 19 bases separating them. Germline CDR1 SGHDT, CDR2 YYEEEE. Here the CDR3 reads CASSSVTLQRSSYNEQFF. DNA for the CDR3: TGTGCCAGCAGCTCAGTGACATTACAGCGGAGCTCCTACAATGAGCAGTTCTTC. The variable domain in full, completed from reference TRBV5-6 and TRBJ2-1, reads DAGVTQSPTHLIKTRGQQVTLRCSPKSGHDTVSWYQQALGQGPQFIFQYYEEEERQRGNFPDRFSGHQFPNYSSELNVNALLLGDSALYLCASSSVTLQRSSYNEQFFGPGTRLTVL.

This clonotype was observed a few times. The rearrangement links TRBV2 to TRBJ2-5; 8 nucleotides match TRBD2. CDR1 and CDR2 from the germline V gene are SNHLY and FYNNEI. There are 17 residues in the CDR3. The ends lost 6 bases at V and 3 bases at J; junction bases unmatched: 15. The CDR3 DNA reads TGTGCCAGCAGAACGGGACGGGGGGGCCAAGATGAAGAGACCCAGTACTTC. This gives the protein CASRTGRGGQDEETQYF.

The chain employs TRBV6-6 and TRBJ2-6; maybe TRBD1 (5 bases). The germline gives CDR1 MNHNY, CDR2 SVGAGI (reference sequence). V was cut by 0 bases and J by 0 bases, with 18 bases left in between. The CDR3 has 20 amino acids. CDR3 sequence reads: CASSYSWSAGYFSGANVLTF. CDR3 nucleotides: TGTGCCAGCAGTTACTCGTGGTCCGCAGGGTATTTCTCTGGGGCCAACGTCCTGACTTTC.

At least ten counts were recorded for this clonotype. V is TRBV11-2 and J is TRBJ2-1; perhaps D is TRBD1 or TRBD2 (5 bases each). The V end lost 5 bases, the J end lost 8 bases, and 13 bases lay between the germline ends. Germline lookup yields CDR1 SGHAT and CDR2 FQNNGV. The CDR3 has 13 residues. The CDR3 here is CASSGQLGDEQFF. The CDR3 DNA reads TGTGCCAGCAGCGGACAACTAGGAGATGAGCAGTTCTTC. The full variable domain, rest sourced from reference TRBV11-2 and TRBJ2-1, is EAGVAQSPRYKIIEKRQSVAFWCNPISGHATLYWYQQILGQGPKLLIQFQNNGVVDDSQLPKDRFSAERLKGVDSTLKIQPAKLEDSAVYLCASSGQLGDEQFFGPGTRLTVL.

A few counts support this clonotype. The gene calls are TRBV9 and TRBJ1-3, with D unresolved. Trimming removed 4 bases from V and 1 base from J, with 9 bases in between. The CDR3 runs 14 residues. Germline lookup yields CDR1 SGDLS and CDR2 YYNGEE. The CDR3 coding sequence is TGTGCCAGCAGCCCGGCCATTTCTGGAAACACCATATATTTT. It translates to CASSPAISGNTIYF.

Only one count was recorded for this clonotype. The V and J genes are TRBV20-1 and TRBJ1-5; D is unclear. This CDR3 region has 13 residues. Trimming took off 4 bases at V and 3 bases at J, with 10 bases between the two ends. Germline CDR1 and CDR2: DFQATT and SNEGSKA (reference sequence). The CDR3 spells CSAKPGANQPQHF. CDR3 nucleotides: TGCAGTGCTAAACCCGGCGCCAATCAGCCCCAGCATTTT.

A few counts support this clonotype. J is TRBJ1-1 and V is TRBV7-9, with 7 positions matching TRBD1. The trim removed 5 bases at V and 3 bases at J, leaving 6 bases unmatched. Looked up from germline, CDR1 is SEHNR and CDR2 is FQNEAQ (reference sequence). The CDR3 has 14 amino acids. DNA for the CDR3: TGTGCCAGCAGCATGACAGGGTCGTACACTGAAGCTTTCTTT. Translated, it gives CASSMTGSYTEAFF.

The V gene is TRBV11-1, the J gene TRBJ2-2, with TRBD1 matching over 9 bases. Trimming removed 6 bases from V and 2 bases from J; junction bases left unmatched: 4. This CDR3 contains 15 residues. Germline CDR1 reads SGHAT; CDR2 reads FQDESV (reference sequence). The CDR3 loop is CASRKGQGNTGELFF. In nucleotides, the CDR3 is TGTGCCAGCAGAAAGGGACAGGGTAACACCGGGGAGCTGTTTTTT.

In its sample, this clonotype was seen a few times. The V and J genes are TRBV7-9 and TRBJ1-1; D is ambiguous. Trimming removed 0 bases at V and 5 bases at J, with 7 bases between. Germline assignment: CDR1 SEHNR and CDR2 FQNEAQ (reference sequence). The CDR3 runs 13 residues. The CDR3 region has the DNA TGTGCCAGCAGCTTAGCGCTGGTGACTGAAGCTTTCTTT. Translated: CASSLALVTEAFF.

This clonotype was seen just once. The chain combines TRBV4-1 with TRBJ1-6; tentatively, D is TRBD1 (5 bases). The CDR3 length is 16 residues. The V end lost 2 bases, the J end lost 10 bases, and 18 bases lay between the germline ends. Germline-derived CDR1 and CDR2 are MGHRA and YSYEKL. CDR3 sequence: CASSQPSGGLESPLHF. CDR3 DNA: TGCGCCAGCAGCCAACCATCGGGGGGGTTAGAATCACCCCTCCACTTT.

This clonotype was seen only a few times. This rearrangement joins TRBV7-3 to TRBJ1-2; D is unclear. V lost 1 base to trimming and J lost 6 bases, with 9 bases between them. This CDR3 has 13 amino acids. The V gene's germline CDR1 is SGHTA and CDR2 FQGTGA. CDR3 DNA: TGTGCCAGCAGCTTAAGCCAGTACGATGGCTACACCTTC. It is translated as CASSLSQYDGYTF.

CDR3: CSVEEGPTDTQYF. CDR3 sequence (DNA): TGCAGCGTTGAAGAGGGGCCTACAGATACGCAGTATTTT. J is TRBJ2-3 and V is TRBV29-1; D is perhaps TRBD1 (5 bases). V lost 0 bases, J lost 3 bases, and 7 bases lay in between. CDR3 size: 13 residues. Per germline, CDR1 SQVTM and CDR2 ANQGSEA.

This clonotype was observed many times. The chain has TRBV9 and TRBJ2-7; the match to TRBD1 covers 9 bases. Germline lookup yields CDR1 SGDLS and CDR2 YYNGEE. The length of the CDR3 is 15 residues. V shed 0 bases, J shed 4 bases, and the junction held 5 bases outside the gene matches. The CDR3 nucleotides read TGTGCCAGCAGCGTAGGTGTGACAGGGGGTTACGAGCAGTACTTC. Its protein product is CASSVGVTGGYEQYF.

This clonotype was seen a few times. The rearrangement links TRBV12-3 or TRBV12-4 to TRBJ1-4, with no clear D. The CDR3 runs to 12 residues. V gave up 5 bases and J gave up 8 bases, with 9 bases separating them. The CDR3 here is CASSPRWEKLFF. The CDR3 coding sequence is TGTGCCAGCAGTCCCAGGTGGGAAAAACTGTTTTTT.

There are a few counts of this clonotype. CDR3: CASRPMTGNTGELFF. CDR3 nucleotide sequence: TGTGCCAGCCGCCCTATGACAGGGAACACCGGGGAGCTGTTTTTT. The chain is built from TRBV11-2 and TRBJ2-2; D is perhaps TRBD1 (6 bases). Germline V lookup: CDR1 SGHAT, CDR2 FQNNGV. V dropped 8 bases and J dropped 1 base, with 14 bases sitting between them. This CDR3 region has 15 residues. The variable domain in full, with the rest retrieved from reference TRBV11-2 and TRBJ2-2, is EAGVAQSPRYKIIEKRQSVAFWCNPISGHATLYWYQQILGQGPKLLIQFQNNGVVDDSQLPKDRFSAERLKGVDSTLKIQPAKLEDSAVYLCASRPMTGNTGELFFGEGSRLTVL.

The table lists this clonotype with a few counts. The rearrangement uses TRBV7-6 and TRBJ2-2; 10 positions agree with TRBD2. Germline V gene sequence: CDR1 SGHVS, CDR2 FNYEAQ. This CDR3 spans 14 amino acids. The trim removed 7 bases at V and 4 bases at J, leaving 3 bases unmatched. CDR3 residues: CASTSGGLTGELFF. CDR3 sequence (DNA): TGTGCCAGCACTAGCGGGGGTCTCACCGGGGAGCTGTTTTTT.

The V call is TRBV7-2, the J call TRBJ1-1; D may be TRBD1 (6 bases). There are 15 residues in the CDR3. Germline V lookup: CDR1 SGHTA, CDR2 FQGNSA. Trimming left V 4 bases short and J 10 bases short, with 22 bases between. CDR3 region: CASSSIPGQRRGAFF. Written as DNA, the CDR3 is TGTGCCAGCAGCTCGATACCAGGACAGAGACGAGGAGCTTTCTTT.

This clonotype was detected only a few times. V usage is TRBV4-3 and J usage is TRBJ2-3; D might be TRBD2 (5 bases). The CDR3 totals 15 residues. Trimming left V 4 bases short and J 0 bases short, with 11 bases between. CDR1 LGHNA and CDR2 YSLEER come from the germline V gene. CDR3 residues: CASSLGSPSTDTQYF. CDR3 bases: TGCGCCAGCAGCCTGGGGAGCCCGAGCACAGATACGCAGTATTTT.

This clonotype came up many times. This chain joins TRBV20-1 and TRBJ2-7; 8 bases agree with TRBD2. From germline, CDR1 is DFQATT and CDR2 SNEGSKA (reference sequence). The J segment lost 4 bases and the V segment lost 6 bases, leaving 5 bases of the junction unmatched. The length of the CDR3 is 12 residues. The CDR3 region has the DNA TGCAGTGCCCCGGAGCGGGGGTACGAGCAGTACTTC. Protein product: CSAPERGYEQYF.